This T cell receptor (beta chain) was found in a study of cytomegalovirus exposure and HLA in healthy donors. The PCR ran on 60 Vbeta and 13 Jbeta primers. The protocol was immunoSEQ multiplex PCR, while the TCRdb copy is restricted to in-frame clones and leaves out a portion. The sample holds 120,000 to 150,000 clones, about four fifths seen once. A remark on this clone: Its antigen is undetermined.

The CDR3 is made up of 11 amino acids. V lost 4 bases to trimming and J lost 8 bases, with 8 bases between them. CDR1 is MGHDK, CDR2 SYGVNS, per germline. Study outcomes and limitations: The classifier reportedly diagnosed cytomegalovirus status with high sensitivity and specificity.

The V gene is TRBV25-1, the J gene TRBJ1-1; TRBD1 might be the D (5 bases). The source is a man aged 25 to 40 in good health and CMV-seropositive. The sample consisted of PBMCs. The CDR3 sequence is CASSGRGEAFF. CDR3 nucleotide sequence: TGTGCCAGCAGTGGAAGGGGAGAAGCTTTCTTT.